The sequence of this T cell receptor beta chain was determined in a study of identical twins. Each CDR3 protein gets one entry after TCRdb re-called the 5' RACE reads with MiXCR. Of roughly 230,000 distinct CDR3 sequences listed, about 8.5% were seen once; the top ten hold approximately 3%. Germline V gene sequence: CDR1 SNHLY, CDR2 FYNNEI. Trimming removed 2 bases at V and 4 bases at J, with 6 bases between. The CDR3 is made up of 12 amino acids. In this sample, this clonotype turned up many times. Antigen: not known. Notes on the study in general: The study found excess low generation probability among twin-shared out-of-frame alpha sequences. Cord blood's abundant beta clonotypes had fewer insertions, unlike memory repertoires.

This sample was shared with a second study, whose subject was yellow fever vaccine responses in identical twins.

V and J are TRBV2 and TRBJ2-7; D call uncertain. Source material: CD8+ T cells sorted from blood. This receptor was obtained from a woman aged 18-29 years in good health. The CDR3 protein is CASSELTYEQYF. The CDR3 region has the DNA TGTGCCAGCAGTGAATTGACTTACGAGCAGTACTTC.